This T cell receptor beta chain was profiled in a study of cytomegalovirus exposure and HLA in healthy donors. Background on the study: In terms of ancestry, the Caucasian-associated cluster contained about 80% of the approximately 400 genotyped donors.

Each donor was healthy, and each was a bone marrow donor. A multiplex PCR was run with 60 Vbeta primers and 13 Jbeta primers. Clones were read by immunoSEQ multiplex PCR, and TCRdb kept only the in-frame ones, dropping some. The profile shows about 150,000 clones, nearly 80% of them singletons. V lost 1 base to trimming and J lost 4 bases; unmatched junction nucleotides: 5. The CDR3 spans 16 residues. Germline CDR1 SGHVS, CDR2 FQNEAQ. Sequencing used PBMCs. The receptor's source is a woman aged 40 to 50 in good health and CMV-seronegative. The rearrangement joins TRBV7-8 to TRBJ2-3; 10 bases align to TRBD2. Written as DNA, the CDR3 is TGTGCCAGCAGCTTAGTGCTAGCGGGAGCTTCAGATACGCAGTATTTT. Protein product: CASSLVLAGASDTQYF.